This TCR beta chain was observed in a study of blood T cell repertoires in COVID-19. Turning to the study itself: The origin of the acute and convalescent COVID-19 samples was the United States, Italy and Spain. Sample material is recorded as cDNA or gDNA derived from T cells, B-cell-depleted T cells, or PBMCs.

Original analysis: Quantification of nucleated cells was approximated via reference gene primer amplification. TCRdb keeps only in-frame clones here, not all; method: immunoSEQ multiplex PCR. The DNA gave D and trimming, while V, J and clone size come from that table. The sample includes about 130,000 clones, roughly 88% seen only once; the top ten take over 1%. This clone was detected once. CDR1 is LNHDA, CDR2 SQIVND, per germline (reference sequence). The CDR3 contains 16 residues. Trimming took 6 bases from V and 7 from J; bases not matched to a gene: 11. This sequence originates from an elderly woman with acute or convalescent COVID-19. The sequenced material came from peripheral blood. This chain uses TRBV19 with TRBJ2-1, with 11 bases fitting TRBD2. The DNA for the CDR3 is TGTGCCAGTAGGGTGGGTTTTAGCGGGGGGGCTAATGAGCAGTTCTTC. Its translation is CASRVGFSGGANEQFF.